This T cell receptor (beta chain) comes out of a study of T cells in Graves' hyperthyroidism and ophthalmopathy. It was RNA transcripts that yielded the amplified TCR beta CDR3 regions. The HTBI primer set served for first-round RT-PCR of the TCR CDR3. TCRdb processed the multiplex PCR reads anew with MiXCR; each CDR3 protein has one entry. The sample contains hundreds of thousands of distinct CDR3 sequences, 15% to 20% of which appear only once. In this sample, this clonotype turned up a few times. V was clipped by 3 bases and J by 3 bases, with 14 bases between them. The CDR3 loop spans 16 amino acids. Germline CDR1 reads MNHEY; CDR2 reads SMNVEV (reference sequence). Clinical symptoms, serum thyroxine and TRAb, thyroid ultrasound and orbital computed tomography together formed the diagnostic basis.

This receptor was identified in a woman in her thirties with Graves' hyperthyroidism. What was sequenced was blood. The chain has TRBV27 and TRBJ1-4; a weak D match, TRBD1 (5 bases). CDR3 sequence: CASSFRVTSPNEKLFF. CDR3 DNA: TGTGCCAGCAGTTTCAGGGTCACCAGTCCTAATGAAAAACTGTTTTTT.